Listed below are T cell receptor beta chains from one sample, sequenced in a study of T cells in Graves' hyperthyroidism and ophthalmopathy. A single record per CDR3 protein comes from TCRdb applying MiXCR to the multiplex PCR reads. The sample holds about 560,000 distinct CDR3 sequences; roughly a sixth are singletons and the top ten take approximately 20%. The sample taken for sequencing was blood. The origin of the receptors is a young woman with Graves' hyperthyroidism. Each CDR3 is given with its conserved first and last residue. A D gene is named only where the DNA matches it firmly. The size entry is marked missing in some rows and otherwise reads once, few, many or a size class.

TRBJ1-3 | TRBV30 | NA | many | CGVRPSGNTIYF | TGTGGAGTACGACCCTCTGGAAACACCATATATTTT
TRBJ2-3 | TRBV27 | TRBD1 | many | CASSLSTDRVRTDTQYF | TGTGCCAGCAGTTTATCGACAGACAGGGTGAGAACAGATACGCAGTATTTT
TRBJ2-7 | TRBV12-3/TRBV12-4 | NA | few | CASSWGGVTYEQYF | TGTGCCAGCAGTTGGGGCGGGGTTACTTACGAGCAGTACTTC
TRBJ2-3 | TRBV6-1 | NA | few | CASSEYADGGLDTQYF | TGTGCCAGCAGTGAATATGCAGATGGAGGCTTGGATACGCAGTATTTT
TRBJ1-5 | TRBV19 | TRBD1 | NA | CASSIAGQGRQPQHF | TGTGCCAGTAGTATTGCCGGACAGGGTAGGCAGCCCCAGCATTTT
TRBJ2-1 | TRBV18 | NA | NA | CASSLWRTVERGILNEQFF | TGTGCCAGCTCCCTCTGGCGGACTGTTGAGAGAGGTATATTAAATGAGCAGTTCTTC
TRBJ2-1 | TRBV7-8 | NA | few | CASSPVSHEQFF | TGTGCCAGCAGCCCAGTTTCGCATGAGCAGTTCTTC
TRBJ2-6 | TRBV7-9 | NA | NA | CASSFTGPSGANVLTF | TGTGCCAGCAGCTTCACAGGCCCATCTGGGGCCAACGTCCTGACTTTC
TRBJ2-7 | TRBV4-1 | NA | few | CASSQDWGYEQYF | TGCGCCAGCAGCCAAGATTGGGGTTACGAGCAGTACTTC
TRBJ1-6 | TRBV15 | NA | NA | CATSRDPGSRSPLHF | TGTGCCACCAGCAGAGATCCAGGGTCGAGGTCACCCCTCCACTTT
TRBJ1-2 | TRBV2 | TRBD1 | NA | CASREGQGLYGYTF | TGTGCCAGCAGGGAGGGACAGGGGCTCTATGGCTACACCTTC
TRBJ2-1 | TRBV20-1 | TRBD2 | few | CSAKSGSPYNEQFF | TGCAGTGCTAAAAGCGGGAGCCCCTACAATGAGCAGTTCTTC
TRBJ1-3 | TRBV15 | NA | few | CATSRHRGRAFSGGNTIYF | TGTGCCACCAGCAGGCATCGGGGCAGGGCATTTTCAGGAGGAAACACCATATATTTT
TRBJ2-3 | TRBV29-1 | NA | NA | CSVDGESTDTQYF | TGCAGCGTTGATGGGGAGAGCACAGATACGCAGTATTTT
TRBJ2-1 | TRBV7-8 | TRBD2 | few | CASSSLAGGPFEQFF | TGTGCCAGCAGCTCCCTAGCGGGAGGGCCTTTTGAGCAGTTCTTC
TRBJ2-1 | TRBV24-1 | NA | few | CATSDLVAGALGVQFF | TGTGCCACCAGTGATTTGGTGGCGGGGGCCTTGGGTGTACAGTTCTTC
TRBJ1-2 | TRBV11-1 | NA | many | CASSLFKRGDGYTF | TGTGCCAGCAGCTTATTCAAGCGTGGGGATGGCTACACCTTC
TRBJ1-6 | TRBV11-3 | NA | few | CASSLVRGSINSPLHF | TGTGCCAGCAGCTTGGTGCGGGGTTCCATTAATTCACCCCTCCACTTT
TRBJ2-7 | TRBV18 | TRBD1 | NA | CACSPPTGTYEQYF | TGTGCCTGCTCACCCCCGACAGGGACCTACGAGCAGTACTTC
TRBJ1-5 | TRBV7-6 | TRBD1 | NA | CASSVGQGFDQPQHF | TGTGCCAGCAGCGTGGGACAGGGGTTTGATCAGCCCCAGCATTTT
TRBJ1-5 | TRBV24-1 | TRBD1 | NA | CATSDPGTGLNQPQHF | TGTGCCACCAGTGATCCAGGGACAGGGCTCAATCAGCCCCAGCATTTT
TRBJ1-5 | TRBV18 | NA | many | CASSRGGLGRNQPQHF | TGTGCCAGCTCTCGCGGGGGACTCGGCAGAAATCAGCCCCAGCATTTT
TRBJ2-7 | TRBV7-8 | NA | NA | CASSLVGGPDLEQYF | TGTGCCAGCAGCTTAGTAGGGGGACCCGACCTCGAGCAGTACTTC
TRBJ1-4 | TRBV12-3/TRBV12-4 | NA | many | CASRQATNEKLFF | TGTGCCAGCAGGCAGGCAACTAATGAAAAACTGTTTTTT
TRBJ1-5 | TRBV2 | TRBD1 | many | CASRWGQGKQPQHF | TGTGCCAGCAGATGGGGACAGGGGAAACAGCCCCAGCATTTT
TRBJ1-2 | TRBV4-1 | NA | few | CASSQDPDLPYGYTF | TGCGCCAGCAGCCAAGATCCCGACCTTCCGTATGGCTACACCTTC
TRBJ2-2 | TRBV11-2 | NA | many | CASSLVRRRNSGELFF | TGTGCCAGCAGCTTAGTAAGGCGGCGTAATTCTGGGGAGCTGTTTTTT
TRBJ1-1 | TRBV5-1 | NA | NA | CASGPTGGIYTEAFF | TGCGCCAGCGGCCCTACGGGGGGGATATACACTGAAGCTTTCTTT
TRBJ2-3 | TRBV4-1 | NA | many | CASSQDPGWSTDTQYF | TGCGCCAGCAGCCAAGATCCAGGGTGGAGCACAGATACGCAGTATTTT
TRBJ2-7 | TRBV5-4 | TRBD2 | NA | CASSGPLAGGSYEQYF | TGTGCCAGCAGCGGACCACTAGCGGGGGGTTCTTACGAGCAGTACTTC
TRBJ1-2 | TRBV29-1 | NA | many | CSVVQEQWSGYTF | TGCAGCGTTGTCCAGGAGCAGTGGTCTGGCTACACCTTC
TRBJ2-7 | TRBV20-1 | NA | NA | CSAKPRSYEQYF | TGCAGTGCTAAACCCAGATCCTACGAGCAGTACTTC
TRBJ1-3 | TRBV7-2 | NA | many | CASSLESGSSGNTIYF | TGTGCCAGCAGCTTAGAGAGCGGCAGCTCTGGAAACACCATATATTTT
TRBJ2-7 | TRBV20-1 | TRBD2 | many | CSARDLTSGGGEQYF | TGCAGTGCTAGGGACTTGACTAGCGGGGGGGGCGAGCAGTACTTC
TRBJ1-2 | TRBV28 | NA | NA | CASNDPRGFYTF | TGTGCCAGCAATGACCCCCGGGGCTTTTACACCTTC
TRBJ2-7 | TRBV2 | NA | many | CASSELRLEMGEQYF | TGTGCCAGCAGTGAATTACGGCTAGAGATGGGAGAGCAGTACTTC
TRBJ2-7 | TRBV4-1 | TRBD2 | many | CASSQASGTYEQYF | TGCGCCAGCAGCCAAGCTAGCGGCACCTACGAGCAGTACTTC
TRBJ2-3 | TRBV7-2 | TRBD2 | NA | CASSLMRGGTDTQYF | TGTGCCAGCAGCTTAATGCGGGGGGGCACAGATACGCAGTATTTT
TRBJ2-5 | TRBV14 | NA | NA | CASSQRSRSPPYQETQYF | TGTGCCAGCAGCCAACGATCGCGGTCTCCCCCGTACCAAGAGACCCAGTACTTC
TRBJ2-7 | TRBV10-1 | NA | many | CASSEDLYEQYF | TGCGCCAGCAGTGAGGACTTGTACGAGCAGTACTTC
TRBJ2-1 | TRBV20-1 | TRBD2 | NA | CSARGVDITSGRASSYNEQFF | TGCAGTGCTAGAGGAGTTGACATAACTAGCGGGAGGGCTAGCTCCTACAATGAGCAGTTCTTC
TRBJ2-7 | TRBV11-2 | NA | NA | CASSLEWGAGYEQYF | TGTGCCAGCAGCTTAGAATGGGGGGCCGGCTACGAGCAGTACTTC
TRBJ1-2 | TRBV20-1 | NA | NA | CSARGPPNYGYTF | TGCAGTGCTAGAGGACCTCCTAACTATGGCTACACCTTC
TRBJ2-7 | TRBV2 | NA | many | CASSEKWGLRFEQYF | TGTGCCAGCAGTGAAAAATGGGGTTTAAGGTTCGAGCAGTACTTC
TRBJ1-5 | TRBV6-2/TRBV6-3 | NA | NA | CASSLGGPRDGQPQHF | TGTGCCAGCAGTTTGGGAGGACCCAGGGATGGGCAGCCCCAGCATTTT
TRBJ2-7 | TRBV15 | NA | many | CATSRVRGGLYEQYF | TGTGCCACCAGCAGAGTTAGGGGGGGCCTCTACGAGCAGTACTTC
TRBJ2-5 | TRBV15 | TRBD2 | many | CATSRGPSGHQETQYF | TGTGCCACCAGCAGAGGCCCTAGCGGCCACCAAGAGACCCAGTACTTC
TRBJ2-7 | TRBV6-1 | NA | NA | CASSQGRPLREQYF | TGTGCCAGCAGTCAGGGAAGACCCCTTCGGGAGCAGTACTTC
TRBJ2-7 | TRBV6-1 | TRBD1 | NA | CASSPPPRQGAYEQYF | TGTGCCAGCAGTCCTCCCCCGAGACAGGGGGCCTACGAGCAGTACTTC
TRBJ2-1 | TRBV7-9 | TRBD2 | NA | CASSQRGGNEQFF | TGTGCCAGCAGCCAACGGGGGGGCAATGAGCAGTTCTTC
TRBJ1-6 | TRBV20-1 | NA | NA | CSARVNFISPLHF | TGCAGTGCTAGGGTAAACTTCATATCACCCCTCCACTTT
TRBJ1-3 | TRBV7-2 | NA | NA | CASSLGHPGRTGNTIYF | TGTGCCAGCAGCTTAGGTCATCCGGGGAGGACTGGAAACACCATATATTTT
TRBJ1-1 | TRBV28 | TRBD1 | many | CASRFRDRGLGTEAFF | TGTGCCAGCCGATTCCGGGACAGGGGGTTGGGCACTGAAGCTTTCTTT
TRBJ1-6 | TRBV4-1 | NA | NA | CASSQESVNNSPLHF | TGCGCCAGCAGCCAAGAGTCGGTGAATAATTCACCCCTCCACTTT
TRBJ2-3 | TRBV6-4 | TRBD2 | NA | CASSTSGGATDTQYF | TGTGCCAGCAGTACTAGCGGGGGGGCCACAGATACGCAGTATTTT
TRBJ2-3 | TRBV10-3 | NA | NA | CAIRDPRGGNTDTQYF | TGTGCCATCCGAGACCCCAGGGGGGGTAACACAGATACGCAGTATTTT
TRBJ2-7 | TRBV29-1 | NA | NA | CSVILAGQSYEQYF | TGCAGCGTTATACTCGCCGGACAGTCCTACGAGCAGTACTTC
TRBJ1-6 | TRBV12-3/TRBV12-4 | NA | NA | CASSLGAGQEWPLHF | TGTGCCAGCAGTTTAGGAGCAGGGCAAGAATGGCCCCTCCACTTT